The 2 T cell receptor beta chains below were found in one sample sequenced in a study of siplizumab effects on memory and regulatory T cells. The data were produced by immunoSEQ multiplex PCR, yet TCRdb's version contains in-frame clones alone and is incomplete. The sample has approximately 100,000 clones; approximately 90% are singletons. Sequenced input: Tregs sorted from blood. Source of these receptors: a human donor in good health.

The V call is TRBV5-1, the J call TRBJ2-1, with TRBD2 as a possible D gene (6 bases). CDR1 is SGHRS, CDR2 YFSETQ, per germline. V shed 4 bases and J shed 3 bases, with 14 bases lying between them. The CDR3 loop spans 15 amino acids. CDR3 DNA: TGCGCCAGCAGCCTCGGTGAAGCGGGCTACAATGAGCAGTTCTTC. Amino acid sequence: CASSLGEAGYNEQFF.

A word on this clone: Different DNA sequences within this sample yield the same CDR3. The CDR3 region is CASSLAETQYF. In DNA, the CDR3 is TGTGCCAGCAGCTTAGCGGAAACCCAGTACTTC. The chain uses TRBV7-6 and TRBJ2-5; D gene unclear. The CDR3 runs 11 residues. The V end was cut by 0 bases, the J end by 8 bases, with 4 bases between. Germline loops: CDR1 SGHVS, CDR2 FNYEAQ. Together with reference TRBV7-6 and TRBJ2-5, the CDR3 gives the full variable domain: GAGVSQSPRYKVTKRGQDVALRCDPISGHVSLYWYRQALGQGPEFLTYFNYEAQQDKSGLPNDRFSAERPEGSISTLTIQRTEQRDSAMYRCASSLAETQYFGPGTRLLVL.